This T cell receptor beta chain appears in the sequencing data of a study of cytotoxic CD8 clonotypes in ibrutinib-treated CLL. Genomic DNA (about 2 micrograms) was obtained from cryopreserved PBMCs for construction of TCR beta libraries. The method was immunoSEQ multiplex PCR; TCRdb's version includes in-frame clones alone and lacks a portion of them. Of approximately 140,000 clones in the sample, more than 85% were seen once. This clonotype was sampled from a human donor with chronic lymphocytic leukemia. Sequencing used PBMCs, obtained after 12 months of ibrutinib treatment.

Written as DNA, the CDR3 is TGTGCCAGCAGCTCCATAGGACCCGAAAAACTGTTTTTT. It yields the protein CASSSIGPEKLFF. V is TRBV11-2 and J is TRBJ1-4, with D unclear. The CDR3 loop spans 13 amino acids. Germline lookup yields CDR1 SGHAT and CDR2 FQNNGV. Trimming took off 4 bases at V and 8 bases at J, with 11 bases between the two ends.